A selection of T cell receptor beta chains follows, all from one sample in a study of shared clonotypes between healthy human individuals. Assay: immunoSEQ multiplex PCR; the TCRdb copy retains only in-frame clones and omits some. The data show a few million clones, almost 96% seen once. Sequences were obtained from naive CD4+ T cells sorted from blood. These receptors came from a man aged 18 to 30 in good health. Each CDR3 is given with its conserved first and last residue. The D gene is left open where the match is weak. Expanded clones get a size class; other rows say once, few or many, or leave the size out.

J	size	D	V	CDR3	DNA
TRBJ2-5	-	-	TRBV5-1	CASSSSFPGAQYF	TGCGCCAGCAGCTCTTCTTTCCCAGGGGCCCAGTACTTC
TRBJ1-2	-	-	TRBV5-1	CASDLLRREQGYTF	TGCGCCAGCGACTTACTAAGGAGGGAACAAGGCTACACCTTC
TRBJ1-3	-	-	TRBV10-3	CAIRVEGTGNTIYF	TGTGCCATCAGGGTGGAGGGGACTGGAAACACCATATATTTT
TRBJ1-2	-	-	TRBV2	CASSEEGSNYGYTF	TGTGCCAGCAGTGAAGAGGGTTCTAACTATGGCTACACCTTC
TRBJ2-3	-	-	TRBV5-1	CASSLAPDDTQYF	TGCGCCAGCAGCTTGGCTCCGGATGATACGCAGTATTTT
TRBJ1-3	-	-	TRBV19	CASSINGAPGNTIYF	TGTGCCAGTAGTATAAATGGGGCTCCTGGAAACACCATATATTTT
TRBJ1-2	-	-	TRBV5-1	CASSLDNGPRGYTF	TGCGCCAGCAGCTTGGACAACGGCCCGAGAGGCTACACCTTC
TRBJ2-2	-	-	TRBV19	CASTRWGDGTGELFF	TGTGCCAGTACGAGGTGGGGGGATGGCACCGGGGAGCTGTTTTTT
TRBJ1-1	-	-	TRBV18	CASSPPGDTEAFF	TGTGCCAGCTCACCTCCCGGGGACACTGAAGCTTTCTTT
TRBJ1-6	-	-	TRBV5-1	CASSEDTPWGNSPLHF	TGCGCCAGCAGCGAGGACACCCCATGGGGAAATTCACCCCTCCACTTT
TRBJ1-1	once	-	TRBV10-3	CAISEWLNTEAFF	TGTGCCATCAGTGAATGGTTGAACACTGAAGCTTTCTTT
TRBJ2-5	-	-	TRBV6-5	CASTRGETQYF	TGTGCCAGCACTCGGGGGGAGACCCAGTACTTC
TRBJ1-3	-	-	TRBV5-1	CASSVESSGNTIYF	TGCGCCAGCAGCGTGGAGAGCTCTGGAAACACCATATATTTT
TRBJ1-2	-	TRBD1	TRBV10-3	CAISESRRGLEGYTF	TGTGCCATCAGTGAGTCGAGGAGGGGGCTGGAGGGCTACACCTTC
TRBJ2-7	-	TRBD1	TRBV11-1	CASSQGQGAPYEQYF	TGTGCCAGCAGCCAGGGACAGGGGGCCCCCTACGAGCAGTACTTC
TRBJ2-6	once	TRBD2	TRBV14	CASSQDSGGPGANVLTF	TGTGCCAGCAGCCAAGATAGCGGGGGCCCTGGGGCCAACGTCCTGACTTTC
TRBJ2-5	-	TRBD2	TRBV30	CAWSSSGLGRETQYF	TGTGCCTGGAGTTCGTCTGGACTAGGTCGCGAGACCCAGTACTTC
TRBJ2-7	-	TRBD2	TRBV6-5	CASRRTSGAHYEQYF	TGTGCCAGCAGAAGGACTAGCGGGGCGCACTACGAGCAGTACTTC
TRBJ1-3	-	TRBD1	TRBV5-1	CASSLTGAGNTIYF	TGCGCCAGCAGCTTGACAGGGGCTGGAAACACCATATATTTT
TRBJ2-7	-	TRBD1	TRBV18	CASSRQGGIEQYF	TGTGCCAGCTCACGACAGGGGGGAATCGAGCAGTACTTC
TRBJ1-3	-	TRBD1	TRBV18	CASSPQGAAGNTIYF	TGTGCCAGCTCACCGCAGGGGGCGGCTGGAAACACCATATATTTT
TRBJ1-5	-	-	TRBV5-5	CASSLVGSGGKQPQHF	TGTGCCAGCAGCTTGGTAGGTAGCGGGGGGAAACAGCCCCAGCATTTT